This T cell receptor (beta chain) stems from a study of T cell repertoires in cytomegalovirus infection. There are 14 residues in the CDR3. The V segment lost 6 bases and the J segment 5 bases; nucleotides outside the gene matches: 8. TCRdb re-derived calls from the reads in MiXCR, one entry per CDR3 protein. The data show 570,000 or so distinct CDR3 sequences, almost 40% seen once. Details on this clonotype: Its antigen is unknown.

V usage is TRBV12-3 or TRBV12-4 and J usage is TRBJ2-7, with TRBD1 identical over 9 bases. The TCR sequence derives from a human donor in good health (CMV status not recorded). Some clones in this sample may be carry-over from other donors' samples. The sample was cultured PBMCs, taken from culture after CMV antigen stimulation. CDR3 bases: TGTGCCAGCAGCAGTGGACAGGGGTACCACGAGCAGTACTTC. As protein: CASSSGQGYHEQYF.